Shown below are 15 T cell receptor beta chains from a single sample sequenced in a study of T cells in Graves' hyperthyroidism and ophthalmopathy. TCR beta CDR3 regions were amplified from RNA transcripts. Researchers ran a first-round RT-PCR on the TCR CDR3 using the HTBI primer set. MiXCR, applied by TCRdb to the multiplex PCR reads, yields one record per CDR3 protein. The sample comprises 300,000 to 450,000 distinct CDR3 sequences, around 15% of which are singletons, and roughly 21% rests with the top ten. Sequencing was carried out using blood. These receptors all come from a woman in her 30s with Graves' ophthalmopathy.

The sample holds a few counts of this clonotype. The chain couples TRBV20-1 to TRBJ2-5; 11 bases map to TRBD2. The CDR3 contains 19 residues. CDR1 is DFQATT, CDR2 SNEGSKA, per germline (reference sequence). V dropped 5 bases and J dropped 7; count of bases not matched to a gene: 24. CDR3 DNA sequence: TGCAGTGCTCCACCGGGGCGGTTCGGTAGCGGGGGGGGGTCCGTGACCCAGTACTTC. Translation gives CSAPPGRFGSGGGSVTQYF.

This chain connects TRBV10-3 to TRBJ2-3, with a possible D match to TRBD2 (5 bases). Germline V gives CDR1 ENHRY, CDR2 SYGVKD. Trimming stripped 5 bases from V and 2 bases from J, with 17 bases between. CDR3 size: 16 residues. Here the CDR3 DNA reads TGTGCCATCAGTTCGCCGAGGGCGAGGATCACAGATACGCAGTATTTT. Translation gives CAISSPRARITDTQYF.

This clonotype showed up many times. The chain carries TRBV12-3 or TRBV12-4 and TRBJ1-2; 10 bases are shared with TRBD1. V shed 5 bases, J shed 6 bases, and the junction held 3 bases outside the gene matches. This CDR3 is built from 13 residues. DNA for the CDR3: TGTGCCAGCAGTAAAGGGACAGGGGATGGCTACACCTTC. Its translation is CASSKGTGDGYTF.

This clonotype was detected many times. The chain has TRBV28 and TRBJ1-2; D perhaps matches TRBD1 (5 bases). The CDR3 runs to 13 residues. Trimming removed 6 bases at V and 6 bases at J, with 14 bases between. In germline, CDR1 is MDHEN, CDR2 SYDVKM. CDR3 in amino acids: CASRILSTDGYTF. The CDR3 DNA reads as TGTGCCAGCAGAATACTCTCGACAGATGGCTACACCTTC.

Many counts were recorded for this clonotype. The rearrangement links TRBV4-1 to TRBJ2-1; D not certain. The length of the CDR3 is 14 residues. Per germline, CDR1 MGHRA and CDR2 YSYEKL. Trimming left V 2 bases short and J 3 bases short, with 8 bases between. This chain's CDR3 is CASSQLANYNEQFF. The CDR3 DNA sequence: TGCGCCAGCAGCCAACTGGCGAACTACAATGAGCAGTTCTTC.

This clonotype was recorded a few times. This rearrangement joins TRBV9 to TRBJ2-3; 10 bases align to TRBD2. CDR1 is SGDLS, CDR2 YYNGEE, per germline. CDR3 length: 15 amino acids. V was clipped by 5 bases and J by 4 bases; unmatched bases: 7. The CDR3 loop reads CASRPQAGGADTQYF. The CDR3 coding sequence is TGTGCCAGCAGACCCCAAGCGGGGGGGGCAGATACGCAGTATTTT.

This rearrangement joins TRBV19 to TRBJ1-5, with 8 bases matching TRBD1. Trimming at V came to 3 bases and at J to 0 bases, leaving 19 bases not matched to a gene. CDR1 and CDR2 (germline): LNHDA, SQIVND (reference sequence). The CDR3 runs 21 residues. CDR3 sequence reads: CASSMRARDRGRSYSNQPQHF. CDR3 nucleotides: TGTGCCAGTAGTATGCGCGCCAGAGACAGGGGAAGATCATATAGCAATCAGCCCCAGCATTTT.

The table lists this clonotype with a count of one. A much larger clone sits a single nucleotide away, making a read error possible. The V gene is TRBV7-7, the J gene TRBJ2-3, with TRBD2 matching over 7 bases. Germline V gene sequence: CDR1 SSHAT, CDR2 FNYEAQ (reference sequence). CDR3 size: 16 residues. The CDR3 spells CPSSLAYGTTQDTQYF. The CDR3 nucleotides read TGTCCTAGCAGCTTGGCGTACGGGACTACTCAGGATACGCAGTATTTT.

A word on this clonotype: A read error may be the cause here, since a much bigger clone is one base away. The rearrangement uses TRBV28 and TRBJ1-2; D is ambiguous. This CDR3 is 14 amino acids long. CDR1 is MDHEN, CDR2 SYDVKM, per germline. The CDR3 protein is CASSPPRAAYDYTF. The CDR3 region has the DNA TGTGCCAGCAGTCCTCCCCGGGCAGCCTATGACTACACCTTC.

This clonotype was seen ten or more times. The V gene is TRBV7-9, the J gene TRBJ2-7; D possibly uses TRBD1 or TRBD2 (6 bases each). The V end lost 0 bases, the J end lost 3 bases, and 12 bases lay between the germline ends. The CDR3 runs 15 residues. The germline V gene has CDR1 SEHNR and CDR2 FQNEAQ (reference sequence). The CDR3: CASSLARGEIYEQYF. The CDR3, as DNA: TGTGCCAGCAGCTTAGCGAGGGGGGAAATCTACGAGCAGTACTTC.

This chain connects TRBV2 to TRBJ2-3, with 9 bases aligning to TRBD2. The CDR3 is 19 amino acids. V lost 3 bases and J lost 2; bases outside the gene matches: 15. The germline gives CDR1 SNHLY, CDR2 FYNNEI. The CDR3 spells CASSEAPSTSGPYTDTQYF. CDR3 DNA: TGTGCCAGCAGTGAGGCTCCCTCCACTAGCGGGCCCTACACAGATACGCAGTATTTT. The whole variable domain, remainder taken from reference TRBV2 and TRBJ2-3, is EPEVTQTPSHQVTQMGQEVILRCVPISNHLYFYWYRQILGQKVEFLVSFYNNEISEKSEIFDDQFSVERPDGSNFTLKIRSTKLEDSAMYFCASSEAPSTSGPYTDTQYFGPGTRLTVL.

On this clonotype: A much larger clone lies one base from this, so it may be a read error. The chain couples TRBV20-1 to TRBJ2-7; tentative D call: TRBD2 (7 bases). Matching the DNA end better, TRBJ2-1 makes the J call doubtful. CDR3 length: 14 amino acids. Per germline, CDR1 DFQATT and CDR2 SNEGSKA (reference sequence). CDR3 sequence reads: CSARDLSGDYEQFF. The CDR3, as DNA: TGCAGTGCTAGAGATCTCTCAGGGGACTACGAGCAGTTCTTC.

This clonotype was counted only a few times. A read error may produce the germline difference seen at one junction end. The chain is built from TRBV7-9 and TRBJ1-1; D gene uncertain. CDR1 SEHNR and CDR2 FQNEAQ come from the germline V gene (reference sequence). This CDR3 spans 12 amino acids. The CDR3 spells CASSLTSTEAFF. The CDR3 DNA is TGTGCCAGCAGCTTAACGAGCACTGAAGCTTTCTTC.

This clonotype was recorded at least ten times. V and J are TRBV28 and TRBJ1-4, with D maybe TRBD1 (5 bases). Germline V gene data show CDR1 as MDHEN and CDR2 as SYDVKM. The CDR3 covers 15 residues. Trimming removed 7 bases at V and 3 bases at J, with 15 bases between. Written as DNA, the CDR3 is TGTGCCAGCACGCCCCTGGGGCCGGCTAATGAAAAACTGTTTTTT. Translation: CASTPLGPANEKLFF.

This clonotype was observed at least ten times. The CDR3 region is CAWSAQTRRTDEQYF. The CDR3 nucleotides read TGTGCCTGGAGTGCGCAAACCAGAAGGACGGACGAGCAGTACTTC. The V gene is TRBV30, the J gene TRBJ2-7; D is ambiguous. Trimming stripped 1 base from V and 5 bases from J, with 18 bases between. Germline V gene sequence: CDR1 GTSNPN, CDR2 SVGIG (reference sequence). CDR3 size: 15 residues.